The 9 T cell receptor beta chains below come from one sample, sequenced in a study of human versus mouse CDR3 diversity and MHC coevolution. The table came from immunoSEQ multiplex PCR; TCRdb's copy has only in-frame clones and leaves some out. This sample has approximately 81,000 clones, with 90% to 95% found just once. Source material: naive CD4+ T cells from blood. Documented subset: CD45RO-negative CD62L-positive naive CD4 T cells. The source is a person aged 30-69 years in good health.

This chain joins TRBV5-4 and TRBJ2-7; the match to TRBD2 covers 8 bases. Germline lookup yields CDR1 SGHNT and CDR2 YYREEE (reference sequence). This CDR3 has 15 amino acids. Trimming removed 6 bases from V and 1 base from J; junction bases left unmatched: 9. The CDR3, as DNA: TGTGCCAGCACCGTGGGGGGCGGGGGGTCCTACGAGCAGTACTTC. Translated: CASTVGGGGSYEQYF.

This chain joins TRBV6-1 and TRBJ1-2; tentatively, D is TRBD1 (6 bases). Germline assignment: CDR1 MNHNS and CDR2 SASEGT. V was trimmed by 3 bases and J by 2 bases, leaving 13 bases between them. This CDR3 contains 15 residues. Here the CDR3 reads CASSEVGQQNYGYTF. Written as DNA, the CDR3 is TGTGCCAGCAGTGAGGTAGGACAGCAGAACTATGGCTACACCTTC.

This clone was seen only once. The CDR3 DNA sequence: TGTGCCAGCTCGGAACAGGGGTTGGGCACTGAAGCTTTCTTT. This gives the protein CASSEQGLGTEAFF. The chain is built from TRBV18 and TRBJ1-1; 7 nucleotides match TRBD1. V was clipped by 6 bases and J by 4 bases; unmatched bases: 8. The CDR3 runs to 14 residues. Germline CDR1 and CDR2: KGHSH and LQKENI.

This chain connects TRBV6-6 to TRBJ1-1; D perhaps matches TRBD1 (6 bases). Trimming took off 3 bases at V and 4 bases at J, with 15 bases between the two ends. Germline values: CDR1 MNHNY, CDR2 SVGAGI (reference sequence). The CDR3 length is 15 residues. CDR3 nucleotides: TGTGCCAGCAGTTATGGGGGGGCCCTACGCACTGAAGCTTTCTTT. Its translation is CASSYGGALRTEAFF.

The chain couples TRBV27 to TRBJ2-2; 9 nucleotides line up with TRBD1. Germline V gene sequence: CDR1 MNHEY, CDR2 SMNVEV (reference sequence). V shed 5 bases and J 3 bases; nucleotides not matched to a gene: 7. CDR3 size: 16 residues. The CDR3 coding sequence is TGTGCCAGCAGTCCCTGGACAGGGGAATACACCGGGGAGCTGTTTTTT. As protein: CASSPWTGEYTGELFF.

This clone came up once. The chain employs TRBV5-1 and TRBJ2-1, with D possibly matching TRBD2 (6 bases). The CDR3 has 14 amino acids. The V gene lost 4 bases and the J gene lost 5 bases, with 13 bases spanning the gap. Germline V gene data show CDR1 as SGHRS and CDR2 as YFSETQ. CDR3 nucleotide sequence: TGCGCCAGCAGCCCCCGGCCGGGGGACAATGAGCAGTTCTTC. Translating it yields CASSPRPGDNEQFF.

Here the CDR3 reads CASKQGSFDGYTF. The CDR3 DNA is TGTGCCAGCAAGCAGGGGTCATTTGATGGCTACACCTTC. This chain joins TRBV7-2 and TRBJ1-2; possible D gene TRBD1, 6 bases. This CDR3 contains 13 residues. V lost 7 bases to trimming and J lost 6 bases, with 15 bases between them. Germline assignment: CDR1 SGHTA and CDR2 FQGNSA.

The rearrangement uses TRBV7-2 and TRBJ1-2; 8 bases fit TRBD1. From germline, CDR1 is SGHTA and CDR2 FQGNSA. J lost 5 bases, V lost 6 bases, and 14 bases had no gene match. The CDR3 spans 16 residues. CDR3 bases: TGTGCCAGCAGTCCAAGAAGTGGACAGGGACCTTATGGCTACACCTTC. Residues: CASSPRSGQGPYGYTF.

The DNA for the CDR3 is TGCGCCAGCAGCTCCCGGGGAGACGAGCAGTACTTC. This translates into CASSSRGDEQYF. The genes are TRBV5-1 and TRBJ2-7; the D gene is possibly TRBD2 (5 bases). The germline CDR1 and CDR2 sequences are SGHRS and YFSETQ. V gave up 3 bases and J gave up 5 bases, with 9 bases separating them. This CDR3 is 12 amino acids long.